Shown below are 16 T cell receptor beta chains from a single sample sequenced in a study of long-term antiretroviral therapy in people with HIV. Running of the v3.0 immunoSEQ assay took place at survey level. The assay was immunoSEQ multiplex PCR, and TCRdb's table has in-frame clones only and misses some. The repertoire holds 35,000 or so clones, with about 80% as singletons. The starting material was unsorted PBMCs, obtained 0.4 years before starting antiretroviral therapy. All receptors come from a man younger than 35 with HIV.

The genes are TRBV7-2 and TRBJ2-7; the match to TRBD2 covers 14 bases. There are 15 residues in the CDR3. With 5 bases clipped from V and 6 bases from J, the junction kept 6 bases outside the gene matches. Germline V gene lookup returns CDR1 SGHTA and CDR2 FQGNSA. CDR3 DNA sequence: TGTGCCAGCAGCCAGGGACTAGCGGGAGCGGTCGAGCAGTACTTC. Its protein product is CASSQGLAGAVEQYF.

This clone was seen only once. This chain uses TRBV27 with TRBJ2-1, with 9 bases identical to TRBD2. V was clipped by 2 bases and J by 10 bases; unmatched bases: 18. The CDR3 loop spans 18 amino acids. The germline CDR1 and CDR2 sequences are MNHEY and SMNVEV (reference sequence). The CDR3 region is CASSLPLVAGGPKGEQFF. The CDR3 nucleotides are TGTGCCAGCAGTTTACCTCTGGTGGCGGGGGGGCCGAAGGGGGAGCAGTTCTTC.

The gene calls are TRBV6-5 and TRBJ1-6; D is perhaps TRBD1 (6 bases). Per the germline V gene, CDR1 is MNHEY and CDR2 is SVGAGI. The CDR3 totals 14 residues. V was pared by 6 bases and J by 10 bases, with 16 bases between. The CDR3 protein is CASRGTGPGSPLHF. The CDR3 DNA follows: TGTGCCAGCAGGGGAACAGGGCCGGGATCACCCCTCCACTTT.

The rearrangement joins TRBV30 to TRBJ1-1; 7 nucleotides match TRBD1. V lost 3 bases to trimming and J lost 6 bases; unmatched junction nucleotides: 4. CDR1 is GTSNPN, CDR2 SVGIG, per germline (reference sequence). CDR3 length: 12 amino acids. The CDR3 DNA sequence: TGTGCCTGGAGCCCGGGACAGCCTGAAGCTTTCTTT. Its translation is CAWSPGQPEAFF.

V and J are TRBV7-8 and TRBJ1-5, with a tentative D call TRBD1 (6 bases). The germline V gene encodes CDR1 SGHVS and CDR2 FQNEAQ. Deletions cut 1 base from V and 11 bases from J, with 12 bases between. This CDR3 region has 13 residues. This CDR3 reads CASSLEQGYAQHF. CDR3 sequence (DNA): TGTGCCAGCAGCTTAGAACAGGGTTACGCCCAGCATTTT.

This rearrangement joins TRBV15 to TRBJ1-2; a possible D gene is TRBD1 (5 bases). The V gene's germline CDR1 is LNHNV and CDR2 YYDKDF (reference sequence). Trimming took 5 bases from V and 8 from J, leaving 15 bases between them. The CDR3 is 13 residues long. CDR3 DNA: TGTGCCACCAGCGACTACCAGGGAGACGGCTACACCTTC. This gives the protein CATSDYQGDGYTF.

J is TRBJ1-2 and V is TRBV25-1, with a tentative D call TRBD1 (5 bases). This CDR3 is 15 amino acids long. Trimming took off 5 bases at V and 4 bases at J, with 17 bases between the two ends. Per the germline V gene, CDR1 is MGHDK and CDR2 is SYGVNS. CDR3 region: CASSPPTESAYGYTF. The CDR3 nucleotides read TGTGCCAGCAGTCCCCCGACAGAATCGGCCTATGGCTACACCTTC.

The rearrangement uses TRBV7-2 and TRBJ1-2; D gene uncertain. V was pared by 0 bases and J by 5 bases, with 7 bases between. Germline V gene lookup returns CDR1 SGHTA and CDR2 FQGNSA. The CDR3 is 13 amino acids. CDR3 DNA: TGTGCCAGCAGCTTAGCGCCCATATATGGCTACACCTTC. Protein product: CASSLAPIYGYTF.

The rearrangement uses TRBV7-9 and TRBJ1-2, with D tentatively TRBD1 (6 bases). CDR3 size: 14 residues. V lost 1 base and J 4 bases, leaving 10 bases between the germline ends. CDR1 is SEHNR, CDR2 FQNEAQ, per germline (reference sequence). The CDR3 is CASSLGQVFYGYTF. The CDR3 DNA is TGTGCCAGCAGCTTAGGACAGGTTTTCTATGGCTACACCTTC.

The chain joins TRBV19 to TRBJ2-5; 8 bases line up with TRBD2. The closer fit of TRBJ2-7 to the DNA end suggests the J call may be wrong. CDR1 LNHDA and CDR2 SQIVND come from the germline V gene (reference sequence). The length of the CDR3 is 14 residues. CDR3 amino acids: CASSISGGEYEQYF. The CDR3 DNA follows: TGTGCCAGTAGTATAAGCGGGGGAGAATACGAGCAGTACTTC.

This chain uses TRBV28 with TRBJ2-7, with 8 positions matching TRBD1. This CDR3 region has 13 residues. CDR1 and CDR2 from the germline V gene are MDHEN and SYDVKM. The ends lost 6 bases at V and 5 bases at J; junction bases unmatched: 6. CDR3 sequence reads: CASSTQGVDEQYF. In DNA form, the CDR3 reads TGTGCCAGCAGCACACAGGGGGTGGACGAGCAGTACTTC.

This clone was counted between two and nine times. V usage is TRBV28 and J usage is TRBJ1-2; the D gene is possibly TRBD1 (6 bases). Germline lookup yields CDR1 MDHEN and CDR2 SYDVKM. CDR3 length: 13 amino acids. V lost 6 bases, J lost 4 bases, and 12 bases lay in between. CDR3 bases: TGTGCCAGCAGGGAGGGACACCCCTATGGCTACACCTTC. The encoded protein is CASREGHPYGYTF.

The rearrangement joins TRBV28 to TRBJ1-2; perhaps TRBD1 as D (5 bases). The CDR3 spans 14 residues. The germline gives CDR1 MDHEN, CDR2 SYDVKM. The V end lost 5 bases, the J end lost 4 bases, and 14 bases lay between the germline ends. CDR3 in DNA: TGTGCCAGCAGTCCCGGGACTCAGGGCTATGGCTACACCTTC. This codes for CASSPGTQGYGYTF.

Written as DNA, the CDR3 is TGTGCCAGTAGTATGATAGCTAGCGGACACAATGAGCAGTTCTTC. The encoded protein is CASSMIASGHNEQFF. The chain joins TRBV19 to TRBJ2-1; the match to TRBD2 covers 7 bases. Unmatched junction bases numbered 7, after V lost 3 bases and J lost 5 bases. The CDR3 totals 15 residues. CDR1 and CDR2 from the germline V gene are LNHDA and SQIVND (reference sequence).

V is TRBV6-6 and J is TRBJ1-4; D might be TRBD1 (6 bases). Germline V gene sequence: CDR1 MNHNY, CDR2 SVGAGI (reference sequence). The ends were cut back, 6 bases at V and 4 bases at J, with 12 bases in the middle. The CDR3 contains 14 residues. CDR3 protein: CASRGQKVNEKLFF. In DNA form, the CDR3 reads TGTGCCAGCAGAGGACAGAAAGTTAATGAAAAACTGTTTTTT.

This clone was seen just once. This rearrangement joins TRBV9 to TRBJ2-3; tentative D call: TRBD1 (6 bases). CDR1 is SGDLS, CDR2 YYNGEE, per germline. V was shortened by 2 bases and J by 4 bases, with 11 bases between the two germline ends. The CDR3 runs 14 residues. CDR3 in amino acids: CASSVRDIPDTQYF. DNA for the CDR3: TGTGCCAGCAGCGTCCGGGACATCCCAGATACGCAGTATTTT.